The T cell receptor (beta chain) under discussion was sequenced for a study of T cell changes during pregnancy in multiple sclerosis. Sequencing used immunoSEQ multiplex PCR; TCRdb keeps in-frame clones, though not all of them. This sample has approximately 37,000 clones, with roughly nine tenths found just once. The CDR3 consists of 12 residues. Germline V CDR1 and CDR2: SGHDT, YYEEEE. Trimming took off 0 bases at V and 9 bases at J, with 9 bases between the two ends. Only a few counts were recorded for this clone. The source was CD4+ T cells from peripheral blood mononuclear cells, collected in the first trimester of pregnancy. The receptor was derived from a female donor with multiple sclerosis, enrolled in a pregnancy study. The gene calls are TRBV5-6 and TRBJ1-1; the D is unclear. The CDR3, as DNA: TGTGCCAGCAGCTTGGTCCCGGAGCAAGCTTTCTTT. Residues: CASSLVPEQAFF.